One TCR beta chain is described in this entry. Its specificity is not known. This CDR3 is 17 amino acids long. The junction had 8 bases not matched to a gene; V was cut back by 5 bases and J by 0 bases. Germline assignment: CDR1 ENHRY and CDR2 SYGVKD. This sample is part of a study of cytomegalovirus exposure and HLA in healthy donors. Study-level findings and limits: According to a later analysis, TCR clusters from the first cohort tended to co-occur in the roughly 130 validation repertoires.

Data came from immunoSEQ multiplex PCR; TCRdb stores just in-frame clones and leaves some out. The sample includes almost 200,000 clones, about 81% of them seen just once. The V and J genes are TRBV10-3 and TRBJ1-1; TRBD1 matches at 11 bases. Sequencing was carried out using PBMCs. This clonotype originated in a woman aged 25-40 years in good health and CMV-seronegative. The CDR3 here is CAISSGTGGSMNTEAFF. In nucleotides, the CDR3 is TGTGCCATCAGTTCCGGGACAGGGGGGTCTATGAACACTGAAGCTTTCTTT.